Shown below are 30 T cell receptor beta chains from a single sample sequenced in a study of blood T cell repertoires in COVID-19. Profiled with immunoSEQ multiplex PCR; TCRdb holds only in-frame clones, not every one. Altogether 69,000 or so clones are present, 90% being singletons, with the ten largest covering about 4.9%. What was sequenced was peripheral blood. The origin of the receptors is a man in his fifties or sixties with acute or convalescent COVID-19.

This chain links TRBV19 with TRBJ2-1; 7 nucleotides match TRBD2. V trimming: 0 bases; J trimming: 0 bases; junction bases outside the gene matches: 2. Germline CDR1 is LNHDA and CDR2 is SQIVND (reference sequence). The CDR3 runs 16 residues. CDR3 in amino acids: CASSIDGGSSYNEQFF. CDR3 in DNA: TGTGCCAGTAGTATAGATGGCGGGAGCTCCTACAATGAGCAGTTCTTC.

The chain is built from TRBV5-1 and TRBJ1-5; D is uncertain. Germline assignment: CDR1 SGHRS and CDR2 YFSETQ. The germline V and J ends were trimmed by 1 base and 3 bases, with 11 bases remaining between them. The CDR3 totals 15 residues. CDR3 amino acids: CASSLSGGFNQPQHF. CDR3 nucleotide sequence: TGCGCCAGCAGCTTGTCCGGAGGGTTCAATCAGCCCCAGCATTTT.

Only one count was recorded for this clone. V is TRBV5-5 and J is TRBJ1-2; D gene ambiguous. This CDR3 comprises 15 residues. Trimming took 0 bases from V and 4 from J, leaving 13 bases between them. In germline, CDR1 is SGHKS, CDR2 YYEKEE (reference sequence). The CDR3 is CASSLGPREGYGYTF. The CDR3 DNA reads as TGTGCCAGCAGCTTGGGGCCGAGGGAGGGCTATGGCTACACCTTC.

The CDR3 region is CASSQVLAGQETQYF. CDR3 in DNA: TGTGCCAGCAGCCAAGTCCTAGCGGGTCAAGAGACCCAGTACTTC. The V gene is TRBV3-1 (or the pseudogene TRBV3-2), the J gene TRBJ2-5, with 8 bases identical to TRBD2. The CDR3 is 15 residues long. CDR1 is LGHDT, CDR2 YNNKEL, per germline (reference sequence). Losses at the gene ends were 1 base for V and 2 bases for J; bases not matched to a gene: 3.

The chain joins TRBV5-1 to TRBJ1-3; TRBD1 matches at 9 bases. V lost 0 bases, J lost 4 bases, and 2 bases stayed unmatched. CDR3 length: 15 residues. Germline V gene data show CDR1 as SGHRS and CDR2 as YFSETQ. The CDR3 is CASSLGTGAGNTIYF. The CDR3 bases are TGCGCCAGCAGCTTGGGGACAGGGGCCGGAAACACCATATATTTT.

The CDR3 region has the DNA TGCGCCAGCACCACAGACAGTCAATATGAAAAACTGTTTTTT. It specifies CASTTDSQYEKLFF. The V and J genes are TRBV5-1 and TRBJ1-4; possible D gene TRBD1, 5 bases. This CDR3 has 14 residues. Trimming left V 6 bases short and J 6 bases short, with 15 bases between. Germline values: CDR1 SGHRS, CDR2 YFSETQ. Full variable domain (outside the CDR3, taken from reference TRBV5-1 and TRBJ1-4): KAGVTQTPRYLIKTRGQQVTLSCSPISGHRSVSWYQQTPGQGLQFLFEYFSETQRNKGNFPGRFSGRQFSNSRSEMNVSTLELGDSALYLCASTTDSQYEKLFFGSGTQLSVL.

V gene TRBV25-1 combines with J gene TRBJ1-2; unclear D gene. From germline, CDR1 is MGHDK and CDR2 SYGVNS. V was pared by 7 bases and J by 14 bases, with 11 bases between. CDR3 length equals 9 residues. This CDR3 reads CASTSEDTF. The CDR3 DNA reads as TGTGCCAGCACCAGCGAAGATACCTTC.

The chain links TRBV4-1 to TRBJ2-1; D is ambiguous. Per the germline V gene, CDR1 is MGHRA and CDR2 is YSYEKL. The CDR3 sequence is 19 residues long. Trimming stripped 1 base from V and 2 bases from J, with 21 bases between. In DNA, the CDR3 is TGCGCCAGCAGCCAAGGGCAGGTGAACGGCTTCGGTACCTACAATGAGCAGTTCTTC. Encoded protein: CASSQGQVNGFGTYNEQFF.

The chain carries TRBV19 and TRBJ1-2, with TRBD1 as a possible D gene (6 bases). This CDR3 region has 15 residues. The germline CDR1 and CDR2 sequences are LNHDA and SQIVND (reference sequence). Trimming left V 2 bases short and J 0 bases short, with 10 bases between. CDR3 bases: TGTGCCAGTAGTATACAAAGGGACACTAACTATGGCTACACCTTC. It codes for CASSIQRDTNYGYTF.

This chain connects TRBV6-5 to TRBJ2-3, with 10 bases lining up with TRBD2. This CDR3 is built from 16 residues. The germline gives CDR1 MNHEY, CDR2 SVGAGI. Trimming cost V 2 bases and J 4 bases; bases outside gene matches: 6. The CDR3 DNA reads TGTGCCAGCAGTTACATGGTAGCGGGAGGTTCAGATACGCAGTATTTT. Amino acids: CASSYMVAGGSDTQYF.

This sequence joins TRBV6-4 and TRBJ2-3, with TRBD2 identical over 10 bases. Trimming removed 8 bases from V and 4 bases from J; junction bases left unmatched: 9. This CDR3 is built from 15 residues. Per the germline V gene, CDR1 is MRHNA and CDR2 is SNTAGT. CDR3: CASGTKAGGPDTQYF. CDR3 coding DNA: TGTGCCAGCGGCACGAAAGCGGGAGGGCCAGATACGCAGTATTTT.

This chain links TRBV29-1 with TRBJ2-1; the match to TRBD2 covers 12 bases. CDR1 and CDR2 (germline): SQVTM, ANQGSEA. Germline trimming cut 7 bases from V and 9 bases from J; bases unmatched to any gene: 7. The CDR3 is 13 residues long. The CDR3 DNA follows: TGCAGCGCACCTAGCGGGAGGGGGGGTGAGCAGTTCTTC. Amino acid sequence: CSAPSGRGGEQFF.

This chain links TRBV9 with TRBJ2-3; the match to TRBD2 covers 12 bases. From germline, CDR1 is SGDLS and CDR2 YYNGEE. This CDR3 comprises 17 residues. V lost 5 bases and J lost 5; bases outside the gene matches: 12. The CDR3 sequence: CASSALASGRGRDTQYF. DNA of the CDR3: TGTGCCAGCAGTGCACTGGCTAGCGGGAGGGGTAGAGATACGCAGTATTTT.

This sequence joins TRBV6-5 and TRBJ1-5; TRBD1 aligns across 10 bases. The length of the CDR3 is 15 residues. Germline V gene lookup returns CDR1 MNHEY and CDR2 SVGAGI. V lost 5 bases, J lost 5 bases, and 6 bases stayed unmatched. CDR3 sequence reads: CASSPLGQGDQPQHF. CDR3 DNA: TGTGCCAGCAGTCCGCTTGGACAGGGGGATCAGCCCCAGCATTTT.

The rearrangement links TRBV4-1 to TRBJ2-1; the match to TRBD2 covers 7 bases. The CDR3 totals 13 residues. Trimming took 6 bases from V and 6 from J; bases not matched to a gene: 5. Germline values: CDR1 MGHRA, CDR2 YSYEKL. CDR3 loop: CASSLGTTNEQFF. For the CDR3, the DNA is TGCGCCAGCAGTTTAGGGACTACCAATGAGCAGTTCTTC.

The chain is built from TRBV9 and TRBJ1-2; 7 bases map to TRBD1. Trimming at V came to 5 bases and at J to 2 bases, leaving 6 bases not matched to a gene. The V gene's germline CDR1 is SGDLS and CDR2 YYNGEE. The CDR3 covers 14 residues. The CDR3 DNA reads TGTGCCAGCAGGGAGACAGGGACAAACTATGGCTACACCTTC. Its protein product is CASRETGTNYGYTF.

The rearrangement joins TRBV13 to TRBJ2-1; 10 bases are a match to TRBD2. J was trimmed by 0 bases and V by 4 bases; bases with no gene match: 3. The CDR3 consists of 16 residues. The germline CDR1 and CDR2 sequences are PRHDT and FYEKMQ (reference sequence). The CDR3 sequence: CASSSIAGGSYNEQFF. The DNA for the CDR3 is TGTGCCAGCAGCTCCATAGCGGGAGGCTCCTACAATGAGCAGTTCTTC.

CDR3 sequence: CASSLQGEGAYEQYF. CDR3 DNA: TGTGCCAGCAGTCTGCAGGGTGAAGGAGCCTACGAGCAGTACTTC. The chain has TRBV11-2 and TRBJ2-7; tentatively, D is TRBD1 (5 bases). CDR1 and CDR2 from the germline V gene are SGHAT and FQNNGV. V dropped 6 bases and J dropped 2 bases, with 17 bases sitting between them. This CDR3 has 15 amino acids.

This sequence joins TRBV19 and TRBJ1-5, with unresolved D. The CDR3 extends over 12 amino acids. The V end lost 6 bases, the J end lost 1 base, and 4 bases lay between the germline ends. Germline V gene lookup returns CDR1 LNHDA and CDR2 SQIVND (reference sequence). CDR3 DNA: TGTGCCAGTAGACAGAGCAATCAGCCCCAGCATTTT. Translation gives CASRQSNQPQHF.

The genes are TRBV24-1 and TRBJ1-2; 8 bases align to TRBD1. The CDR3 is made up of 16 amino acids. Germline V gives CDR1 KGHDR, CDR2 SFDVKD. V lost 4 bases, J lost 7 bases, and 13 bases stayed unmatched. CDR3 sequence: CATSDRKDRAGAGYTF. The CDR3 DNA reads as TGTGCCACCAGTGACCGCAAGGACAGGGCTGGGGCTGGCTACACCTTC.

The chain is built from TRBV15 and TRBJ1-2; TRBD1 matches at 7 bases. V shed 2 bases, J shed 6 bases, and the junction held 18 bases outside the gene matches. Per germline, CDR1 LNHNV and CDR2 YYDKDF (reference sequence). The CDR3 runs 18 residues. Here the CDR3 reads CATSRKSGGGGVKNGYTF. The CDR3 nucleotides read TGTGCCACCAGCAGAAAATCGGGAGGGGGCGGAGTTAAGAATGGCTACACCTTC.

This chain joins TRBV19 and TRBJ2-5; D perhaps matches TRBD2 (5 bases). V was clipped by 5 bases and J by 5 bases, with 18 bases between them. CDR1 LNHDA and CDR2 SQIVND come from the germline V gene (reference sequence). This CDR3 comprises 15 residues. The CDR3 DNA is TGTGCCAGTAGTCCCGAGGGCCGGAGGCAGGAGACCCAGTACTTC. Protein sequence: CASSPEGRRQETQYF. The variable domain in full, completed from reference TRBV19 and TRBJ2-5, reads DGGITQSPKYLFRKEGQNVTLSCEQNLNHDAMYWYRQDPGQGLRLIYYSQIVNDFQKGDIAEGYSVSREKKESFPLTVTSAQKNPTAFYLCASSPEGRRQETQYFGPGTRLLVL.

The chain links TRBV7-9 to TRBJ2-2, with 9 nucleotides matching TRBD2. The V segment lost 2 bases and the J segment 4 bases; nucleotides outside the gene matches: 11. Germline V gives CDR1 SEHNR, CDR2 FQNEAQ (reference sequence). This CDR3 is 18 amino acids long. CDR3 nucleotides: TGTGCCAGCAGCTTAAGTCCTAGCGGGATGGTCGGCACCGGGGAGCTGTTTTTT. It translates to CASSLSPSGMVGTGELFF.

The V call is TRBV3-1 (or the pseudogene TRBV3-2), the J call TRBJ2-1; 7 bases align to TRBD2. The germline V gene has CDR1 LGHDT and CDR2 YNNKEL (reference sequence). This CDR3 is built from 12 residues. V lost 2 bases and J lost 14; bases outside the gene matches: 6. CDR3 protein: CASSQPGRGEFF. In nucleotides, the CDR3 is TGTGCCAGCAGCCAACCGGGTCGGGGGGAGTTCTTC.

The J gene is TRBJ1-1, the V gene TRBV6-5; D might be TRBD1 (5 bases). The CDR3 contains 11 residues. The germline gives CDR1 MNHEY, CDR2 SVGAGI. The germline V and J ends were trimmed by 2 bases and 11 bases, with 9 bases remaining between them. The CDR3 DNA reads TGTGCCAGCAGTTACAAGGGGAGGGCTTTCTTT. It translates to CASSYKGRAFF.

This clone was detected only once. The genes are TRBV7-8 and TRBJ2-7, with TRBD2 as a possible D gene (5 bases). The CDR3 is 12 residues long. Between the trimmed V and J ends, which lost 3 bases and 7 bases, there was a span of 10 bases. Germline V CDR1 and CDR2: SGHVS, FQNEAQ. CDR3 bases: TGTGCCAGCAGCTTCCGACCGGGAGAGCAGTACTTC. Its translation is CASSFRPGEQYF.

This rearrangement joins TRBV7-2 to TRBJ2-1; 13 bases match TRBD2. The length of the CDR3 is 16 residues. CDR1 and CDR2 (germline): SGHTA, FQGNSA. J was trimmed by 8 bases and V by 4 bases; bases with no gene match: 8. CDR3 loop: CASSSTSGRALDEQFF. DNA for the CDR3: TGTGCCAGCAGCTCCACTAGCGGGAGGGCCTTAGATGAGCAGTTCTTC.

This clone was seen a single time. The rearrangement links TRBV5-1 to TRBJ2-1; 8 nucleotides agree with TRBD2. With 0 bases clipped from V and 8 bases from J, the junction kept 10 bases outside the gene matches. The CDR3 spans 16 residues. Germline assignment: CDR1 SGHRS and CDR2 YFSETQ. CDR3 DNA sequence: TGCGCCAGCAGCTTGGCCAGCGGGAGCGGCCTCTATGAGCAGTTCTTC. It is translated as CASSLASGSGLYEQFF.

The rearrangement uses TRBV9 and TRBJ2-2; no firm D call. Trimming shortened V by 0 bases and J by 3 bases, and 6 bases separated the two germline ends. There are 14 residues in the CDR3. Germline V lookup: CDR1 SGDLS, CDR2 YYNGEE. This CDR3 reads CASSVATDTGELFF. The CDR3, as DNA: TGTGCCAGCAGCGTAGCTACGGACACCGGGGAGCTGTTTTTT.

V is TRBV30 and J is TRBJ2-7, with 10 bases fitting TRBD1. CDR1 is GTSNPN, CDR2 SVGIG, per germline (reference sequence). The CDR3 is made up of 15 amino acids. V lost 3 bases to trimming and J lost 4 bases; unmatched junction nucleotides: 9. The CDR3 here is CAWSGDRGPEYEQYF. The CDR3, as DNA: TGTGCCTGGAGCGGGGACAGGGGACCGGAATACGAGCAGTACTTC.